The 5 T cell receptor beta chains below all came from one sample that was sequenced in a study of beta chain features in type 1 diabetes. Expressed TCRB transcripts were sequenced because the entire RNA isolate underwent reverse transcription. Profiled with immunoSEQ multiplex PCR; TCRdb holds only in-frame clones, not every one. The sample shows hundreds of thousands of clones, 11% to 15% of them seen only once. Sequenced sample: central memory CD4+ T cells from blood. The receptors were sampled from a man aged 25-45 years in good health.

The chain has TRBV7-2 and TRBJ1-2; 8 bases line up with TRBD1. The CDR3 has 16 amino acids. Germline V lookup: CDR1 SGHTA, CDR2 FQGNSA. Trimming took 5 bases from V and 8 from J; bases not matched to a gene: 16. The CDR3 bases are TGTGCCAGCAGCGCCCGGACAGGGCAATATCTATCAGGCTACACCTTC. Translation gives CASSARTGQYLSGYTF.

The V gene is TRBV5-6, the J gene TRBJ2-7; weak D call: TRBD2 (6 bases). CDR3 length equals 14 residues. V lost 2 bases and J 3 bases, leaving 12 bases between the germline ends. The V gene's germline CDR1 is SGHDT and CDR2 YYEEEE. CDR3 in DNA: TGTGCCAGCAGCTTAAAGGGACTTGGCTACGAGCAGTACTTC. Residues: CASSLKGLGYEQYF.

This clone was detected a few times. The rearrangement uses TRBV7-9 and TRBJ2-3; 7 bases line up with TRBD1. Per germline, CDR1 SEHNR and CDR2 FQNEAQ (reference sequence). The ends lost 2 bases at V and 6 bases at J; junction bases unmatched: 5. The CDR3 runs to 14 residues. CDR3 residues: CASSLRDSWDTQYF. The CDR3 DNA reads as TGTGCCAGCAGCTTAAGGGACAGCTGGGATACGCAGTATTTT. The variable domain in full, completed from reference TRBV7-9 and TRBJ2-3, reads DTGVSQNPRHKITKRGQNVTFRCDPISEHNRLYWYRQTLGQGPEFLTYFQNEAQLEKSRLLSDRFSAERPKGSFSTLEIQRTEQGDSAMYLCASSLRDSWDTQYFGPGTRLTVL.

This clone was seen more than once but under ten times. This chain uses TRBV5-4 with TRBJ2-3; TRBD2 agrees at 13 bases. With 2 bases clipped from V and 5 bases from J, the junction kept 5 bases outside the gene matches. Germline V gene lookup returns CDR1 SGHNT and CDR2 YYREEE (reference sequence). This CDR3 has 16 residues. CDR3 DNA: TGTGCCAGCAGCTTCCTAACTAGCGGGAGGGGAGATACGCAGTATTTT. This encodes CASSFLTSGRGDTQYF.

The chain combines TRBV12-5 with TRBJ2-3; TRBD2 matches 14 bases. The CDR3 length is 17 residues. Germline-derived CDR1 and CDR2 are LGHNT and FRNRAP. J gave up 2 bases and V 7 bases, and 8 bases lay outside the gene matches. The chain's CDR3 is CASVGKGLAGATDTQYF. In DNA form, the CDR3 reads TGTGCTAGTGTAGGGAAGGGACTAGCGGGAGCCACAGATACGCAGTATTTT.